This record concerns one TCR beta chain sequence. Its cognate antigen is unknown. The PCR employed 60 Vbeta primers together with 13 Jbeta primers. Only in-frame clones appear in the TCRdb table, and some are missing; sequencing was by immunoSEQ multiplex PCR. The sample carries about 77,000 clones, around 78% recorded once. The CDR3 has 13 residues. In germline, CDR1 is SGHTA, CDR2 FQGTGA. The V and J ends lost 5 bases and 4 bases respectively, with 11 bases between them. This sample is part of a study of cytomegalovirus exposure and HLA in healthy donors. Points from the study as a whole: Analysis performed later found more than 15,000 TCR beta sequences associated with HLA alleles at 0.05 false discovery rate. Later analysis indicated greater clonal expansion among HLA-associated TCR beta chains than among equally common other chains.

The sequenced sample consisted of PBMCs. This chain connects TRBV7-3 to TRBJ1-1, with TRBD1 as a possible D gene (6 bases). The receptor comes from a man aged 35-49 years in good health and CMV-seronegative. CDR3 sequence (DNA): TGTGCCAGCAGCATTACAGGGACCACTGAAGCTTTCTTT. This translates into CASSITGTTEAFF.